This T cell receptor (beta chain) came from a study of shared clonotypes between healthy human individuals. Whole-study results and caveats: The researchers took only blood, and tissue repertoires probably look different. Limited genetic and exposure-history diversity came from having few donors. The study found lower generation probabilities in non-shared clonotypes than in those shared by all four donors.

About this clone: Antigen unknown.

Repertoires were generated with immunoSEQ multiplex PCR, while TCRdb's copy carries only in-frame clones and drops some. The sample gives fewer than 2.5 million clones, 93% of which show up once; 0.36% is in the top ten. Germline values: CDR1 SGHKS, CDR2 YYEKEE (reference sequence). V was clipped by 4 bases and J by 12 bases; unmatched bases: 12. This CDR3 region has 13 residues. Sequenced sample: naive CD4+ T cells from PBMCs. Noted subset: CD45RA+ positively selected. This rearrangement joins TRBV5-5 to TRBJ2-7; 8 bases match TRBD1. The sequence was obtained from a man between 18 and 29 years old in good health. Some clones in this sample may be carry-over from other donors' samples. DNA of the CDR3: TGTGCCAGCAGCCGCCAGGACAGGGCGGCAACGTACTTC. It yields the protein CASSRQDRAATYF.